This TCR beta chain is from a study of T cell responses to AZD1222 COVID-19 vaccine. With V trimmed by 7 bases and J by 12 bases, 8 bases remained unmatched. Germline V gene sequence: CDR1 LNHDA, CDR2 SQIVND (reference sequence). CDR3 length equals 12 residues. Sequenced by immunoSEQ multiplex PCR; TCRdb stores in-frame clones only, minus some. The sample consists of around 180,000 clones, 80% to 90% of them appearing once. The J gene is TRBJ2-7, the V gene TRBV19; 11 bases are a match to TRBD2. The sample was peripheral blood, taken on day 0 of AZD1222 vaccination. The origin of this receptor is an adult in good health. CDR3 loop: CASKPSGGLLYF. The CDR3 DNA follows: TGTGCCAGTAAACCTAGCGGGGGGTTGCTGTACTTC.